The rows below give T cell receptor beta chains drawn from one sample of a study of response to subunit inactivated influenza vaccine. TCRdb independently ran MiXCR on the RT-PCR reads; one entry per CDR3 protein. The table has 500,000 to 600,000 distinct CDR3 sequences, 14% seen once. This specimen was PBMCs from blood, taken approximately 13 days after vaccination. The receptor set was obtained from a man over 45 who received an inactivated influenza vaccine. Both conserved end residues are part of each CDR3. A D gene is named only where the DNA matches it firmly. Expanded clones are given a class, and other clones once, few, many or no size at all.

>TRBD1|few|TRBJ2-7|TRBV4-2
CASSARQGAYEQYF
TGTGCCAGCAGCGCCCGACAGGGGGCCTACGAGCAGTACTTC
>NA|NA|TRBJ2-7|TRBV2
CASGVSQSQYF
TGTGCCAGCGGAGTATCTCAGTCGCAGTACTTC
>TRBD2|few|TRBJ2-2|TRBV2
CASSVGAGLASTGELFF
TGTGCCAGCAGTGTGGGAGCGGGACTAGCGTCCACCGGGGAGCTGTTTTTT
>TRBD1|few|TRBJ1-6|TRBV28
CASSQGVASYNSPLHF
TGTGCCAGCAGTCAGGGGGTTGCCTCCTATAATTCACCCCTCCACTTT
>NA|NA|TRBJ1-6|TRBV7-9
CASSTNRQTQLHF
TGTGCCAGCAGCACGAACCGACAGACTCAACTCCACTTT
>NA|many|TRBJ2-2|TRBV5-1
CASSLALRSTGELFF
TGCGCCAGCAGCTTGGCGCTAAGATCCACCGGGGAGCTGTTTTTT
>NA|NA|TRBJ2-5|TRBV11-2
CASSLDQGETQYF
TGTGCCAGCAGCTTAGATCAGGGGGAGACCCAGTACTTC
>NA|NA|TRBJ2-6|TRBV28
CASSLWGQDNSGANVLTF
TGTGCCAGCTCCCTTTGGGGTCAGGACAACTCTGGGGCCAACGTCCTGACTTTC
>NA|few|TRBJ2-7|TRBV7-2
CASSLDVFGDSYEQYF
TGTGCCAGCAGCTTAGATGTGTTTGGAGACTCCTACGAGCAGTACTTC
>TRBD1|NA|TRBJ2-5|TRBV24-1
CATSATGGLREETQYF
TGTGCCACCAGTGCGACAGGGGGCTTACGAGAAGAGACCCAGTACTTC
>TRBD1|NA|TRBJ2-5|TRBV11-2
CASSLPGQRGKTQYF
TGTGCCAGCAGTCTTCCGGGACAGCGAGGGAAGACCCAGTACTTC
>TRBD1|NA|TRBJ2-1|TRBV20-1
CSASLPGTGGNVQFF
TGCAGTGCTAGCCTCCCCGGGACAGGGGGCAATGTGCAGTTCTTC
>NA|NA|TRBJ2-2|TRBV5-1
CASSLSGPGTGELFF
TGCGCCAGCAGCTTGTCGGGGCCAGGCACCGGGGAGCTGTTTTTT
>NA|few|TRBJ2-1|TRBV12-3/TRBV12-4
CASSFSGSWVTGEQFF
TGTGCCAGCAGTTTCTCTGGTAGTTGGGTTACTGGTGAGCAGTTCTTC
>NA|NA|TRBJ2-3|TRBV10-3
CAISEPSTDTQYF
TGTGCCATCAGTGAGCCTAGCACAGATACGCAGTATTTT
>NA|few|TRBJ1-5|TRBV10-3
CAISEGVRYQPQHF
TGTGCCATCAGTGAGGGGGTCAGATATCAGCCCCAGCATTTT
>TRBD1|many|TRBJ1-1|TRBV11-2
CASGGQPNTEAFF
TGTGCCAGCGGGGGACAGCCGAACACTGAAGCTTTCTTT
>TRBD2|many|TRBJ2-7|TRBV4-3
CASSQRPSGSYEQYF
TGCGCCAGCAGCCAACGGCCTAGCGGGAGCTACGAGCAGTACTTC
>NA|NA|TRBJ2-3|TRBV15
CATSGSPTDTQYF
TGTGCCACCAGCGGGAGCCCCACAGATACGCAGTATTTT
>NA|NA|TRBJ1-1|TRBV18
CASSPLDTEAFF
TGTGCCAGCTCACCCTTGGATACTGAAGCTTTCTTT
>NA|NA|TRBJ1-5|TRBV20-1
CSASLKYSNQPQHF
TGCAGTGCTAGTCTAAAGTATAGCAATCAGCCCCAGCATTTT
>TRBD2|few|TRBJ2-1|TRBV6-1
CASRLAGLRYNEQFF
TGTGCCAGCAGACTAGCGGGGTTGAGGTACAATGAGCAGTTCTTC
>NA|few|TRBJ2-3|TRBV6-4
CASSVDKPLRTDTQYF
TGTGCCAGCAGTGTGGACAAACCACTCCGCACAGATACGCAGTATTTT
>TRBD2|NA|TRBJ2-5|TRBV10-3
CASRKLAGEETQYF
TGTGCCAGCAGAAAACTAGCGGGGGAAGAGACCCAGTACTTC
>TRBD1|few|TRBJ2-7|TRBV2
CASSARQGRSYEQYF
TGTGCCAGCAGTGCCCGACAGGGACGGTCCTACGAGCAGTACTTC
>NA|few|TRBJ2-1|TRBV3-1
CASSQDIGQTYNEQFF
TGTGCCAGCAGCCAAGATATAGGGCAAACCTACAATGAGCAGTTCTTC
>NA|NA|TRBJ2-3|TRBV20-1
CSATTPESSSTDTQYF
TGCAGTGCTACCACTCCGGAGAGCTCTAGCACAGATACGCAGTATTTT
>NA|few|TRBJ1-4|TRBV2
CASSKDYNEKLFF
TGTGCCAGCAGTAAGGACTATAATGAAAAACTGTTTTTT
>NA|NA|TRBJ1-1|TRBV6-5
CASSYSGRDEAFF
TGTGCCAGCAGTTACTCGGGGCGGGACGAAGCTTTCTTT
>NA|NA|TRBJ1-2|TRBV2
CASRGTGSYGYTF
TGTGCCAGCAGGGGAACAGGGAGTTATGGCTACACCTTC
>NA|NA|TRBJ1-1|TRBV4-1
CASSQVEPGNTEAFF
TGCGCCAGCAGCCAAGTGGAGCCAGGTAACACTGAAGCTTTCTTT
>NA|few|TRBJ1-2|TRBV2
CASSPLVGYTF
TGTGCCAGCAGCCCCTTAGTCGGCTACACCTTC
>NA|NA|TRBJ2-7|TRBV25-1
CASSELGEQYF
TGTGCCAGCAGTGAACTGGGCGAGCAGTACTTC
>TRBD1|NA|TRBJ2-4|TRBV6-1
CASRGTGVTENIQYF
TGTGCCAGCAGAGGGACAGGGGTAACAGAAAACATTCAGTACTTC
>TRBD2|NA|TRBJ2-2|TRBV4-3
CASSQVLGTTTGELFF
TGCGCCAGCAGCCAAGTTTTAGGGACTACGACCGGGGAGCTGTTTTTT
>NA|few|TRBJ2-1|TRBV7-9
CASSSLSNEQFF
TGTGCCAGCAGCTCGTTGTCTAATGAGCAGTTCTTC
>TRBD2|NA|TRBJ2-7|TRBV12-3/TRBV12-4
CASSITGRLHEQYF
TGTGCCAGCAGTATTACCGGGAGGCTCCACGAGCAGTACTTC
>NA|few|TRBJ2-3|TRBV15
CATSRTLTGAQDTQYF
TGTGCCACCAGCAGGACCCTGACAGGAGCACAGGATACGCAGTATTTT
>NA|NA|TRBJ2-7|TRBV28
CASSLIANYEQYF
TGTGCCAGCAGTTTAATTGCCAACTACGAGCAGTACTTC
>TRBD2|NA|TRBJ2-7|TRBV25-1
CASSLSSGTSYEQYF
TGTGCCAGCAGCCTCTCTAGCGGGACATCGTACGAGCAGTACTTC
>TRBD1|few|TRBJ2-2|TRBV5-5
CASSWGQGATGELFF
TGTGCCAGCAGCTGGGGGCAGGGGGCGACCGGGGAGCTGTTTTTT
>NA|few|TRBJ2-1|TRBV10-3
CAISESGTGQNEQFF
TGTGCCATCAGTGAGTCCGGGACTGGCCAGAATGAGCAGTTCTTC
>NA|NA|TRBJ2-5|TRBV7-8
CASSLGRRWGETQYF
TGTGCCAGCAGCTTAGGACGACGGTGGGGGGAGACCCAGTACTTC
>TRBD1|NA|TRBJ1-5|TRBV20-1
CSAWGQAGSPQHF
TGCAGTGCTTGGGGACAGGCGGGTTCACCCCAGCATTTT